These 11 T cell receptor beta chains originate from one sample sequenced in a study of T-cell reconstitution after alpha-beta-depleted transplantation in children. Preparation of the TCRbeta library involved a method that used unique molecular identifiers. TCRdb analysed the PCR reads with MiXCR anew, one entry per CDR3 protein. Here the sample spans about 230,000 distinct CDR3 sequences, about a tenth being singletons. Specimen: PBMCs from the stem cell graft donor, collected from the stem cell graft. These receptors originate from a human donor who donated a stem cell graft to a child with acute lymphoblastic leukemia.

This CDR3 is CAISESSDPNYGYTF. The CDR3 DNA follows: TGTGCCATCAGTGAGTCGTCAGACCCTAACTATGGCTACACCTTC. The V and J genes are TRBV10-3 and TRBJ1-2; D remains ambiguous. There are 15 residues in the CDR3. Deletions cut 0 bases from V and 0 bases from J, with 8 bases between. Germline CDR1 reads ENHRY; CDR2 reads SYGVKD.

A few counts support this clonotype. The rearrangement uses TRBV20-1 and TRBJ1-1; 7 bases are shared with TRBD1. V trimming: 0 bases; J trimming: 5 bases; junction bases outside the gene matches: 9. CDR3 size: 15 residues. In germline, CDR1 is DFQATT, CDR2 SNEGSKA (reference sequence). CDR3 nucleotide sequence: TGCAGTGCTAGAGATCACAGGGGAGGTCTGACTGAAGCTTTCTTT. Translation gives CSARDHRGGLTEAFF.

This clonotype was recorded many times. This sequence joins TRBV10-2 and TRBJ1-5; D is unresolved. This CDR3 comprises 12 residues. Germline CDR1 reads WSHSY; CDR2 reads SAAADI. V lost 10 bases and J lost 6, with 13 bases in between. The DNA of the CDR3 is TGCGCCACCAAGAGGGTGAGTCAGCCCCAGCATTTT. Residues: CATKRVSQPQHF.

V and J are TRBV7-8 and TRBJ2-4, with D unresolved. The CDR3 extends over 14 amino acids. CDR1 and CDR2 from the germline V gene are SGHVS and FQNEAQ. Trimming removed 0 bases from V and 6 bases from J, with 9 bases in between. The CDR3 DNA is TGTGCCAGCAGCTTAGCCGTCCAGAGAAACATTCAGTACTTC. Its protein is CASSLAVQRNIQYF.

Only a few counts were recorded for this clonotype. The chain joins TRBV10-3 to TRBJ2-1; tentatively, D is TRBD1 or TRBD2 (7 bases each). Trimming left V 2 bases short and J 7 bases short, with 15 bases between. The CDR3 spans 15 residues. Germline V gene lookup returns CDR1 ENHRY and CDR2 SYGVKD. The DNA for the CDR3 is TGTGCCATCAGTGAGAGGGCAGGGGGACTAAATGAGCAGTTCTTC. It is translated as CAISERAGGLNEQFF.

The rearrangement links TRBV7-2 to TRBJ2-7; 8 bases line up with TRBD2. Looked up from germline, CDR1 is SGHTA and CDR2 is FQGNSA. J lost 5 bases, V lost 5 bases, and 5 bases had no gene match. There are 13 residues in the CDR3. The CDR3 region has the DNA TGTGCCAGCAGCGCGACTAGCGTCCACGAGCAGTACTTC. As protein: CASSATSVHEQYF. Together with reference TRBV7-2 and TRBJ2-7, the CDR3 gives the full variable domain: GAGVSQSPSNKVTEKGKDVELRCDPISGHTALYWYRQSLGQGLEFLIYFQGNSAPDKSGLPSDRFSAERTGGSVSTLTIQRTQQEDSAVYLCASSATSVHEQYFGPGTRLTVT.

The gene calls are TRBV11-2 and TRBJ2-7; TRBD2 might be the D (5 bases). Germline V gene sequence: CDR1 SGHAT, CDR2 FQNNGV. The CDR3 sequence is 14 residues long. V was clipped by 8 bases and J by 0 bases, with 14 bases between them. The CDR3 DNA sequence: TGTGCCAGCCACGCGGGCTCCCTCTCCTACGAGCAGTACTTC. Amino acid sequence: CASHAGSLSYEQYF.

There are a few counts of this clonotype. The V call is TRBV6-5, the J call TRBJ2-1, with D unresolved. Per germline, CDR1 MNHEY and CDR2 SVGAGI. The CDR3 is 14 amino acids. Deletions cut 8 bases from V and 1 base from J, with 12 bases between. Here the CDR3 reads CASRKGGSYNEQFF. In nucleotides, the CDR3 is TGTGCCAGCCGAAAGGGTGGGTCCTACAATGAGCAGTTCTTC.

There are many counts of this clonotype. The J gene is TRBJ1-1, the V gene TRBV12-3 or TRBV12-4, with 7 bases fitting TRBD1. CDR3 length equals 14 residues. V was pared by 7 bases and J by 6 bases, with 11 bases of the junction left unmatched. Here the CDR3 DNA reads TGTGCCAGCACCGGACAGGCAACAGAGGCTGAAGCTTTCTTT. Its translation: CASTGQATEAEAFF.

The rearrangement links TRBV18 to TRBJ1-1, with D maybe TRBD1 (5 bases). Looked up from germline, CDR1 is KGHSH and CDR2 is LQKENI. Trimming pared 1 base from V and 5 bases from J, leaving 17 bases between. The length of the CDR3 is 16 residues. The CDR3 loop reads CASSPRGTTGGTEAFF. For the CDR3, the DNA is TGTGCCAGCTCACCACGTGGGACCACCGGCGGGACTGAAGCTTTCTTT. The whole variable domain, filled in from reference TRBV18 and TRBJ1-1, reads NAGVMQNPRHLVRRRGQEARLRCSPMKGHSHVYWYRQLPEEGLKFMVYLQKENIIDESGMPKERFSAEFPKEGPSILRIQQVVRGDSAAYFCASSPRGTTGGTEAFFGQGTRLTVV.

The gene calls are TRBV18 and TRBJ1-1; D remains unclear. Trimming pared 6 bases from V and 0 bases from J, leaving 11 bases between. Germline V gene lookup returns CDR1 KGHSH and CDR2 LQKENI. This CDR3 spans 14 amino acids. CDR3 bases: TGTGCCAGCTCCGAGTCGCTCATGAACACTGAAGCTTTCTTT. It is translated as CASSESLMNTEAFF.